This TCR beta chain was profiled in a study of cytomegalovirus exposure and HLA in healthy donors. Study-level background: Early on, a data release was issued that held approximately 92 million unique TCRs from HLA-typed donors. The study's findings and limits: TCR beta sequences numbering 15,000 to 20,000 were associated with HLA alleles at 0.05 false discovery rate in a later analysis. By a later analysis, the bulk of CMV-associated TCR beta chains appeared HLA-restricted. In a later analysis, TCR beta V- and J-gene trimming showed a link to a missense DCLRE1C variant.

The germline CDR1 and CDR2 sequences are MDHEN and SYDVKM. Trimming left V 6 bases short and J 6 bases short, with 15 bases between. CDR3 length: 15 amino acids. Notes on this clone: Its specificity is not known.

PCR involved 60 Vbeta and 13 Jbeta primers. TCRdb keeps only in-frame clones here, not all; method: immunoSEQ multiplex PCR. The profile shows 200,000 or so clones, over 80% of them singletons. The sequenced material came from PBMCs. The chain has TRBV28 and TRBJ1-6; no reliable D call. This clonotype was obtained from a man aged 25 to 45 in good health and CMV-seronegative. CDR3 protein: CASRTSREANSPLHF. CDR3 DNA: TGTGCCAGCAGAACCTCCCGGGAGGCTAATTCACCCCTCCACTTT.